Only one count was recorded for the clone carrying this T cell receptor beta chain. Antigen specificity is unknown. This sample was taken from a study of pediatric ulcerative colitis. General study results and limits: All ulcerative colitis patients, but no controls, carried two rectal clonotypes. Blood-rectal clonal overlap within each person was significantly higher in ulcerative colitis patients than controls.

Produced via immunoSEQ multiplex PCR; TCRdb's table is partial and in-frame only. This table has around 40,000 clones, roughly four fifths appearing once. The CDR3 sequence is 11 residues long. The germline V gene encodes CDR1 MDHEN and CDR2 SYDVKM. V was trimmed by 3 bases and J by 12 bases, leaving 9 bases between them. Rectal tissue came from one to two pinch biopsies taken at colonoscopy. The genes are TRBV28 and TRBJ1-5, with D unclear. This sequence was found in a boy between 10 and 17 years old with severe ulcerative colitis. The sample taken for sequencing was gut tissue. This chain's CDR3 is CASSLYGSQHF. In nucleotides, the CDR3 is TGTGCCAGCAGTTTGTATGGAAGCCAGCATTTT.